This is a list of T cell receptor beta chains from one sample in a study of technical replicates of blood from a handful of donors. The protocol was immunoSEQ multiplex PCR, while the TCRdb copy is restricted to in-frame clones and leaves out a portion. The sample yields about 14,000 clones, around 83% seen once. The sequenced sample was PBMCs. These receptors came from a human donor in good health. The CDR3 runs from the conserved cysteine through the conserved F or W. A D gene is named only where the DNA matches it firmly. The listing skips clone size in some rows; elsewhere it reads once, few, many or a size class.

CDR3nt: TGTGCCTGGAGTGCGACTAGCGGGAACTACAATGAGCAGTTCTTC
CDR3aa: CAWSATSGNYNEQFF
d_gene: TRBD2
j_gene: TRBJ2-1
abundance: .
v_gene: TRBV30

CDR3nt: TGTGCCAGCAGCCGATACAGAAACTCTGGAAACACCATATATTTT
CDR3aa: CASSRYRNSGNTIYF
d_gene: .
j_gene: TRBJ1-3
abundance: .
v_gene: TRBV14

CDR3nt: TGTGCCAGCCTTACCCAAGCGGGAGCTAGCGATTACAATGAGCAGTTCTTC
CDR3aa: CASLTQAGASDYNEQFF
d_gene: TRBD2
j_gene: TRBJ2-1
abundance: .
v_gene: TRBV28

CDR3nt: TGTGCCAGTAGTCGGCTGGGCCTCAATCAGCCCCAGCATTTT
CDR3aa: CASSRLGLNQPQHF
d_gene: .
j_gene: TRBJ1-5
abundance: few
v_gene: TRBV19

CDR3nt: TGTGCCAGCAGCTTGGGACTAGCGGGAACCTACGAGCAGTACTTC
CDR3aa: CASSLGLAGTYEQYF
d_gene: TRBD2
j_gene: TRBJ2-7
abundance: .
v_gene: TRBV7-6

CDR3nt: TGTGCCACGCTCCCCTGGAGGGGAAACACTGAAGCTTTCTTT
CDR3aa: CATLPWRGNTEAFF
d_gene: .
j_gene: TRBJ1-1
abundance: .
v_gene: TRBV14

CDR3nt: TGCGCCAGCAGCTGGGACAGCTCTGGAAACACCATATATTTT
CDR3aa: CASSWDSSGNTIYF
d_gene: TRBD1
j_gene: TRBJ1-3
abundance: .
v_gene: TRBV5-1

CDR3nt: TGTGCCAGCAGCTTCGGTGGCGGGATGGGGAGACGTGAGCAGTTCTTC
CDR3aa: CASSFGGGMGRREQFF
d_gene: .
j_gene: TRBJ2-1
abundance: .
v_gene: TRBV5-4

CDR3nt: TGCGCCAGCAGCCCTCCGGGACAGCCCTACACAGATACGCAGTATTTT
CDR3aa: CASSPPGQPYTDTQYF
d_gene: TRBD1
j_gene: TRBJ2-3
abundance: .
v_gene: TRBV5-1

CDR3nt: TGTGCCAGCAGCCCCAGTAGCGCCCGGAGCACAGATACGCAGTATTTT
CDR3aa: CASSPSSARSTDTQYF
d_gene: .
j_gene: TRBJ2-3
abundance: .
v_gene: TRBV2

CDR3nt: TGTGCCAGTAGTATGGGACTAGTCTACGAGCAGTACTTC
CDR3aa: CASSMGLVYEQYF
d_gene: TRBD2
j_gene: TRBJ2-7
abundance: .
v_gene: TRBV19

CDR3nt: TGCAGCGCCAGGACAGGGGAAGATACGCAGTATTTT
CDR3aa: CSARTGEDTQYF
d_gene: TRBD1
j_gene: TRBJ2-3
abundance: .
v_gene: TRBV29-1

CDR3nt: TGTGCCAGCAGGGATGGACAGGGCTTGGGAAATGAGCAGTTCTTC
CDR3aa: CASRDGQGLGNEQFF
d_gene: TRBD1
j_gene: TRBJ2-1
abundance: .
v_gene: TRBV27

CDR3nt: TGTGCCACCAGCGTGGGGAGGCAAGAGACCCAGTACTTC
CDR3aa: CATSVGRQETQYF
d_gene: .
j_gene: TRBJ2-5
abundance: .
v_gene: TRBV2

CDR3nt: TGCGCCAGCAGACGGACTAGCGGCACAGATACGCAGTATTTT
CDR3aa: CASRRTSGTDTQYF
d_gene: TRBD2
j_gene: TRBJ2-3
abundance: .
v_gene: TRBV5-1

CDR3nt: TGTGCCAGCACCTTGGGGCAGGGGGATGGCTACACCTTC
CDR3aa: CASTLGQGDGYTF
d_gene: TRBD1
j_gene: TRBJ1-2
abundance: .
v_gene: TRBV7-9

CDR3nt: TGTGCCAGCTCACCACCGGTTCAGTACGAGCAGTACTTC
CDR3aa: CASSPPVQYEQYF
d_gene: .
j_gene: TRBJ2-7
abundance: .
v_gene: TRBV18

CDR3nt: TGTGCCAGCAGCCAAGTGCCTAGCCTCAACTACGAGCAGTACTTC
CDR3aa: CASSQVPSLNYEQYF
d_gene: .
j_gene: TRBJ2-7
abundance: .
v_gene: TRBV4-2

CDR3nt: TGTGCCAGCTCACTTAACCAGGGAGATACGCAGTATTTT
CDR3aa: CASSLNQGDTQYF
d_gene: .
j_gene: TRBJ2-3
abundance: .
v_gene: TRBV18

CDR3nt: TGTGCCAGTAGTCCATTACAGGGCAATGAAAAACTGTTTTTT
CDR3aa: CASSPLQGNEKLFF
d_gene: .
j_gene: TRBJ1-4
abundance: .
v_gene: TRBV19

CDR3nt: TGTGCCAGTAGTATAGAGCACAGGGGCGGGCAGCCCCAGCATTTT
CDR3aa: CASSIEHRGGQPQHF
d_gene: TRBD1
j_gene: TRBJ1-5
abundance: once
v_gene: TRBV19

CDR3nt: TGCAGCGTCAAAGCGGGTAACCCCTACAATGAGCAGTTCTTC
CDR3aa: CSVKAGNPYNEQFF
d_gene: .
j_gene: TRBJ2-1
abundance: .
v_gene: TRBV29-1

CDR3nt: TGTGCCAGCAGCCCCGGGACTACTATAGATACGCAGTATTTT
CDR3aa: CASSPGTTIDTQYF
d_gene: TRBD2
j_gene: TRBJ2-3
abundance: .
v_gene: TRBV28

CDR3nt: TGTGCCAGCAGCTTAGGGTCTGTACAGCCCTATGGCTACACCTTC
CDR3aa: CASSLGSVQPYGYTF
d_gene: .
j_gene: TRBJ1-2
abundance: .
v_gene: TRBV7-2

CDR3nt: TGTGCCAGCACCCCCGACTCAGAGACCCAGTACTTC
CDR3aa: CASTPDSETQYF
d_gene: .
j_gene: TRBJ2-5
abundance: .
v_gene: TRBV21-1

CDR3nt: TGTGCCAGCAGTTTCGGGGGGATTGCCACCTACAATGAGCAGTTCTTC
CDR3aa: CASSFGGIATYNEQFF
d_gene: TRBD2
j_gene: TRBJ2-1
abundance: .
v_gene: TRBV6-5

CDR3nt: TGTGCCAGCAGCTCCCAGGGGGCCAATAATGAAAAACTGTTTTTT
CDR3aa: CASSSQGANNEKLFF
d_gene: TRBD1
j_gene: TRBJ1-4
abundance: .
v_gene: TRBV28

CDR3nt: TGCGCCAGCAGAGGGGCCAGGGTAGAGGAGACCCAGTACTTC
CDR3aa: CASRGARVEETQYF
d_gene: .
j_gene: TRBJ2-5
abundance: .
v_gene: TRBV5-1

CDR3nt: TGCGCCAGCAGTGAGTCGGGACTGAATGAGCAGTTCTTC
CDR3aa: CASSESGLNEQFF
d_gene: .
j_gene: TRBJ2-1
abundance: once
v_gene: TRBV10-2

CDR3nt: TGTGCCGGACAGGGGGCCTACGAGCAGTACTTC
CDR3aa: CAGQGAYEQYF
d_gene: TRBD1
j_gene: TRBJ2-7
abundance: .
v_gene: TRBV2

CDR3nt: TGTGCCAGCAGTCTAGGGGGATTTGGCGATGAGCAGTTCTTC
CDR3aa: CASSLGGFGDEQFF
d_gene: .
j_gene: TRBJ2-1
abundance: .
v_gene: TRBV28

CDR3nt: TGTGCCAGCAGTTTATCAGGGAGCTCCTACAATGAGCAGTTCTTC
CDR3aa: CASSLSGSSYNEQFF
d_gene: .
j_gene: TRBJ2-1
abundance: .
v_gene: TRBV27

CDR3nt: TGTGCCAGCAGCAGGGGGTACGCGAACACTGAAGCTTTCTTT
CDR3aa: CASSRGYANTEAFF
d_gene: .
j_gene: TRBJ1-1
abundance: .
v_gene: TRBV7-8

CDR3nt: TGTGCCAGCAGCCAATCCAGGAACACTGAAGCTTTCTTT
CDR3aa: CASSQSRNTEAFF
d_gene: .
j_gene: TRBJ1-1
abundance: few
v_gene: TRBV16

CDR3nt: TGTGCCAGCAGCTTAGCGGTGACAGAAGCTTTCTTT
CDR3aa: CASSLAVTEAFF
d_gene: .
j_gene: TRBJ1-1
abundance: .
v_gene: TRBV7-9

CDR3nt: TGTGCCAGCAGTTCCCTAGCGGGGTACTACAATGAGCAGTTCTTC
CDR3aa: CASSSLAGYYNEQFF
d_gene: TRBD2
j_gene: TRBJ2-1
abundance: .
v_gene: TRBV6-6

CDR3nt: TGTGCCAGCAGCTTACGGGGAAACGCTGAAGCTTTCTTT
CDR3aa: CASSLRGNAEAFF
d_gene: .
j_gene: TRBJ1-1
abundance: .
v_gene: TRBV11-3

CDR3nt: TGTGCTAGTGGAACCGGGACAGCGGTCGACAATGAGCAGTTCTTC
CDR3aa: CASGTGTAVDNEQFF
d_gene: TRBD1
j_gene: TRBJ2-1
abundance: once
v_gene: TRBV12-5

CDR3nt: TGTGCCAGCAGCGTGGGCCTGGGCCTTTACGAGCAGTACTTC
CDR3aa: CASSVGLGLYEQYF
d_gene: .
j_gene: TRBJ2-7
abundance: .
v_gene: TRBV9

CDR3nt: TGTGCCAGCTCACCGAGACAGGAAGAGAACACTGAAGCTTTCTTT
CDR3aa: CASSPRQEENTEAFF
d_gene: .
j_gene: TRBJ1-1
abundance: .
v_gene: TRBV18

CDR3nt: TGTGCCAGCGACTATACAGGGGGCGCGGGTGAAAAACTGTTTTTT
CDR3aa: CASDYTGGAGEKLFF
d_gene: TRBD1
j_gene: TRBJ1-4
abundance: .
v_gene: TRBV2

CDR3nt: TGTGCCAGCAGCCCGACTAGCGGCTCCTACGAGCAGTACTTC
CDR3aa: CASSPTSGSYEQYF
d_gene: TRBD2
j_gene: TRBJ2-7
abundance: .
v_gene: TRBV7-2

CDR3nt: TGTGCCAGCAGTGAGAGCGGGATGGACTACAATGAGCAGTTCTTC
CDR3aa: CASSESGMDYNEQFF
d_gene: TRBD2
j_gene: TRBJ2-1
abundance: .
v_gene: TRBV2

CDR3nt: TGTGCCACCAGCAGAGAGGGGACAGGGGAGCAGTACTTC
CDR3aa: CATSREGTGEQYF
d_gene: TRBD1
j_gene: TRBJ2-7
abundance: few
v_gene: TRBV15

CDR3nt: TGTGCCGGCCCCTTTGGCGGAGATCAAGAGACCCAGTACTTC
CDR3aa: CAGPFGGDQETQYF
d_gene: .
j_gene: TRBJ2-5
abundance: .
v_gene: TRBV28

CDR3nt: TGTGCCAGCAGTTTAGGGCAGGCACAAGAGACCCAGTACTTC
CDR3aa: CASSLGQAQETQYF
d_gene: .
j_gene: TRBJ2-5
abundance: .
v_gene: TRBV28

CDR3nt: TGTGCCAGCAGTTTACTTGGGGGGGCCCCTAACTATGGCTACACCTTC
CDR3aa: CASSLLGGAPNYGYTF
d_gene: .
j_gene: TRBJ1-2
abundance: .
v_gene: TRBV27

CDR3nt: TGTGCCAGCAGTGCAGCGGAGACCACAGATACGCAGTATTTT
CDR3aa: CASSAAETTDTQYF
d_gene: .
j_gene: TRBJ2-3
abundance: large
v_gene: TRBV2

CDR3nt: TGTGCCAGCAGCTTGGGGACAGTCCCAGCCTACGAGCAGTACTTC
CDR3aa: CASSLGTVPAYEQYF
d_gene: TRBD1
j_gene: TRBJ2-7
abundance: .
v_gene: TRBV7-6

CDR3nt: TGTGCCAGCAGCATGGGGACAGGGATCGAGACCCAGTACTTC
CDR3aa: CASSMGTGIETQYF
d_gene: TRBD1
j_gene: TRBJ2-5
abundance: few
v_gene: TRBV5-8

CDR3nt: TGCGCCAGCAGCTTGGGGGTGCGGGTGCTCTTGGGCGAGCAGTACTTC
CDR3aa: CASSLGVRVLLGEQYF
d_gene: .
j_gene: TRBJ2-7
abundance: .
v_gene: TRBV5-1

CDR3nt: TGTGCCAGCAGCTCGCTAAGGGGGAAGGAGCAGTTCTTC
CDR3aa: CASSSLRGKEQFF
d_gene: .
j_gene: TRBJ2-1
abundance: .
v_gene: TRBV11-3

CDR3nt: TGCAGCGTTGATTATTTCGGGACTCGCTACAATGAGCAGTTCTTC
CDR3aa: CSVDYFGTRYNEQFF
d_gene: .
j_gene: TRBJ2-1
abundance: .
v_gene: TRBV29-1

CDR3nt: TGTGCCAGCAGTTTGACAGAGAACACTGAAGCTTTCTTT
CDR3aa: CASSLTENTEAFF
d_gene: .
j_gene: TRBJ1-1
abundance: .
v_gene: TRBV6-1